This T cell receptor beta chain is from a study of T cells after somatic rescue of genetic block. Per the germline V gene, CDR1 is LNHNV and CDR2 is YYDKDF (reference sequence). Trimming left V 0 bases short and J 2 bases short, with 11 bases between. This CDR3 has 16 residues. Repertoires were generated with immunoSEQ multiplex PCR, while TCRdb's copy carries only in-frame clones and drops some. This table has 85,000 to 100,000 clones, 90% appearing once. Only one count was recorded for this clone. The chain uses TRBV15 and TRBJ1-5; a possible D gene is TRBD1 (6 bases). The sequence was obtained from a woman aged 18 to 35. The sequencing input was peripheral blood mononuclear cells (PBMCs). CDR3 residues: CATSRDRGGGNQPQHF. As DNA, the CDR3 is TGTGCCACCAGCAGAGATCGGGGGGGCGGCAATCAGCCCCAGCATTTT.